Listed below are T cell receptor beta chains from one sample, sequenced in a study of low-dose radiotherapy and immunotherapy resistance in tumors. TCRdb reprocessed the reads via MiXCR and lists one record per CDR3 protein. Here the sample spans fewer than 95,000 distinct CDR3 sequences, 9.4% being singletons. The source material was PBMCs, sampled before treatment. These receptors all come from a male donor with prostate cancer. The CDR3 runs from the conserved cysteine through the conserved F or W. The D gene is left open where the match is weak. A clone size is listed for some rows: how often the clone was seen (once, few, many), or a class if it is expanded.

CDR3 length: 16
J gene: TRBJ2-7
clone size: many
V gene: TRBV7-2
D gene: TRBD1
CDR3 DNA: TGTGCCAGCAGCTCAGCGGACAGGGGCTCTCCCTACGAGCAGTACTTC
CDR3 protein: CASSSADRGSPYEQYF

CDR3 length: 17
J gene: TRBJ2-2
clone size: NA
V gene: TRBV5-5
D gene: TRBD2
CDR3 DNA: TGTGCCAGCAGCCCACTAGCGGGAGGGCCTGGCACCGGGGAGCTGTTTTTT
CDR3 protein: CASSPLAGGPGTGELFF

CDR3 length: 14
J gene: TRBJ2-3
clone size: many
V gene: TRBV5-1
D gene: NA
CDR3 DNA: TGCGCCAGCAGGAGATCTGGGGGCGCAGATACGCAGTATTTT
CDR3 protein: CASRRSGGADTQYF

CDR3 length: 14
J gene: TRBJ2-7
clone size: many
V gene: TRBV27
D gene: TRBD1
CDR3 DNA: TGTGCCAGCAGTCAGGGACAGGGATGGGGCGAGCAGTACTTC
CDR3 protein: CASSQGQGWGEQYF

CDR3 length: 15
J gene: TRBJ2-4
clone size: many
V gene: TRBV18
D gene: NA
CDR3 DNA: TGTGCCAGCTCACCACCGCAGGGTTTGGCAAACATTCAGTACTTC
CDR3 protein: CASSPPQGLANIQYF

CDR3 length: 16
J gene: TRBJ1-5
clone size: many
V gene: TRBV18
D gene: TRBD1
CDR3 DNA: TGTGCCAGCTCACTGGAGACAGGGAATAGCAATCAGCCCCAGCATTTT
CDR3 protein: CASSLETGNSNQPQHF

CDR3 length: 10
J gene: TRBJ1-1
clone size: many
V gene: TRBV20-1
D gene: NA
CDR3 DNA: TGCAGTGCGGCGGACAGCCAGGCTTTCTTT
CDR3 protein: CSAADSQAFF

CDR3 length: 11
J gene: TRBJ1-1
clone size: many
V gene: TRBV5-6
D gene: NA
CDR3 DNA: TGTGCCAGCAGCTTTAGCACAGAAGCTTTCTTT
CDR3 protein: CASSFSTEAFF

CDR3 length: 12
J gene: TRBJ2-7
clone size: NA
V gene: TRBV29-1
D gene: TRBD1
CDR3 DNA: TGCAGCGCCGCGGGACAGGGGGGCGAGCAGTACTTC
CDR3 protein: CSAAGQGGEQYF

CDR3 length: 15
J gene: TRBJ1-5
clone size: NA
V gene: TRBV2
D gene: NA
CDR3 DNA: TGTGCCAGCAGGGATATAGGGCTGGGCAATCAGCCCCAGCATTTT
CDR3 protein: CASRDIGLGNQPQHF

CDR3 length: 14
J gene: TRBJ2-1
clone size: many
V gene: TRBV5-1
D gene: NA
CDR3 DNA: TGCGCCAGCAGAATAGTGGACTCCTACAATGAGCAGTTCTTC
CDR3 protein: CASRIVDSYNEQFF

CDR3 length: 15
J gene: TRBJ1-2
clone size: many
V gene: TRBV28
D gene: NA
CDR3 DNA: TGTGCCGGCCATAGTAATGGCCAAGGTCGTGATGGCTACACCTTC
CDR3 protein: CAGHSNGQGRDGYTF

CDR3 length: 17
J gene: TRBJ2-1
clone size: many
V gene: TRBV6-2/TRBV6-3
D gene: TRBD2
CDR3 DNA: TGTGCCAGCACCGGGACTAGCGGGAGGGCCGGGAACAATGAGCAGTTCTTC
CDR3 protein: CASTGTSGRAGNNEQFF

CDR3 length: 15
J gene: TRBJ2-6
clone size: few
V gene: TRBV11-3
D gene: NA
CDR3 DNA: TGTGCCAGCAGTCCCAGCCTGTCTGGGGCCAACGTCCTGACTTTC
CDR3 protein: CASSPSLSGANVLTF

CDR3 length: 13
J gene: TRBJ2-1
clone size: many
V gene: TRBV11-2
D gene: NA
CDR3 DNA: TGTGCCAGCAGCTTAGGGGACCCGGCCGGGCAGTTCTTC
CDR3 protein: CASSLGDPAGQFF

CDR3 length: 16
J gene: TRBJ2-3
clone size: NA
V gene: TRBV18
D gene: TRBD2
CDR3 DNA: TGTGCCAGCTCACCACAGCTAGCGGGAGGAGGTGATACGCAGTATTTT
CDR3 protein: CASSPQLAGGGDTQYF

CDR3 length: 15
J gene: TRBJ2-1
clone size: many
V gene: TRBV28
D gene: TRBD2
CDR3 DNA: TGTGCCAGCAGTTCCATCGTAGCGGGAGACAATGAGCAGTTCTTC
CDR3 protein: CASSSIVAGDNEQFF

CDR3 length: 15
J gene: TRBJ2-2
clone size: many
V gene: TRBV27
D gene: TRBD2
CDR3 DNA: TGTGCCAGCAGACCGACTAGCGTGGGCACCGGGGAGCTGTTTTTT
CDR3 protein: CASRPTSVGTGELFF

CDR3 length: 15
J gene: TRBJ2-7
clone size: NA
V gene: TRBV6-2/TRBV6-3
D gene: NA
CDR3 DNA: TGCGCCAGCAGTTACTCTCAGACAGGTCCGGGCGAGCAGTACTTC
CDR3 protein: CASSYSQTGPGEQYF

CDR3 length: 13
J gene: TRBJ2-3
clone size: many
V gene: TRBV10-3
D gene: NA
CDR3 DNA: TGTGCCATCAGCCCAACCGGTGGAGATACGCAGTATTTT
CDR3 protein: CAISPTGGDTQYF

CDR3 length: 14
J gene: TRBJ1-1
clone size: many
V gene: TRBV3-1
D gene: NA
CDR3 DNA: TGTGCCAGCAGCCAAGGTGACCAGGGGACTGAAGCTTTCTTT
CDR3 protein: CASSQGDQGTEAFF

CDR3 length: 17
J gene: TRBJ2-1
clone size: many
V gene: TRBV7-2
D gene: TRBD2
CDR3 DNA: TGTGCCAGCAGCGGATCCATAGCGGGAGTATCCTACAATGAGCAGTTCTTC
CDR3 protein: CASSGSIAGVSYNEQFF

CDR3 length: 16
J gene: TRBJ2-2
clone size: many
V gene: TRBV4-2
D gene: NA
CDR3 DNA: TGTGCCAGCAGCCAAGATCTGGGGGCGAACACCGGGGAGCTGTTTTTT
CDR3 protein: CASSQDLGANTGELFF

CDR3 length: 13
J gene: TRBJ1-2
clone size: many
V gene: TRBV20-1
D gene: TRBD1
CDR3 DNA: TGCAGTGTACCTCGACAGGGTAGATATGGCTACACCTTC
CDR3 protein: CSVPRQGRYGYTF

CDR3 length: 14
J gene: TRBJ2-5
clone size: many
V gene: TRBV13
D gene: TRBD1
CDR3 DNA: TGTGCCAGCAGCGGTGGGACAGCTCAAGAGACCCAGTACTTC
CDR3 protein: CASSGGTAQETQYF

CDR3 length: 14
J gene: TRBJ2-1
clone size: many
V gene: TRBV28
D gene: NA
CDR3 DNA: TGTGCCAGCAGTTTAGGGGGAGGGGGCAATGAGCAGTTCTTC
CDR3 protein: CASSLGGGGNEQFF

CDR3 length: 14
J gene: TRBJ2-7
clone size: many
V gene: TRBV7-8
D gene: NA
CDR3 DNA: TGTGCCAGCAGCCTAGCTGGCTTTAGTGGCGAGCAGTACTTC
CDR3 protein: CASSLAGFSGEQYF

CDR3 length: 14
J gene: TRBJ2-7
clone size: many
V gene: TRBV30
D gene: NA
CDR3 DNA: TGTGCCTGGACTTCGCCGGACCGCGCCTACGAGCAGTACTTC
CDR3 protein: CAWTSPDRAYEQYF

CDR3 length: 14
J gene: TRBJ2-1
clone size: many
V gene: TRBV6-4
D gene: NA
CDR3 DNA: TGTGCCAGCAGTCTTGAGCTAGCAGACAATGAGCAGTTCTTC
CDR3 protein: CASSLELADNEQFF

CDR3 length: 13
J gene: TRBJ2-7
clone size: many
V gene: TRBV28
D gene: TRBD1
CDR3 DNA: TGTGCCAGCAGTTTCACAGGGGGCTACGAGCAGTACTTC
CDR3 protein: CASSFTGGYEQYF

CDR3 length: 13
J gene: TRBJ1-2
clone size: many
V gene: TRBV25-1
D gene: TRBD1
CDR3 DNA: TGTGCCAGCAGGACTACAGGGGCCAATGGCTACACCTTC
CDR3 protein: CASRTTGANGYTF

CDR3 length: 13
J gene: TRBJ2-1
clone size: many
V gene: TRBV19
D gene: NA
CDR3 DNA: TGTGCCAGTATTTCAACAGGTTACCATGAGCAGTTCTTC
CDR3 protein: CASISTGYHEQFF